The entry below describes one T cell receptor (beta chain). Its antigen specificity is not known. No base-level quality is on record; no much larger clone is a single base apart. This specimen belongs to a study of control samples from healthy donors and cancer patients (TCRdb year 2020). Libraries were constructed by the immunoSEQ multiplex PCR assay. TCRdb provides this immuneACCESS table in a form limited to in-frame rearrangements. Some clones are lacking; in checked studies, under half of them reflect an unresolved V gene, and why the rest are absent is not known. A total of 80,000 or so clones appear in this sample, 90% to 95% of them only once. The ten largest clones represent approximately 16% of the sample. At the junction V is shortened by 3 bases and J by 3 bases, with 18 bases in between. The CDR3 has 16 amino acids, counting the end cysteine and phenylalanine. Only the CDR3 DNA stays, 48 bases, in frame from base 1. According to the germline V gene (reference sequence), CDR1 reads DFQATT and CDR2 reads SNEGSKA.

The sample consisted of blood. The origin of this receptor is a man aged 50 to 59 in good health. This chain is built from TRBV20-1 and TRBJ1-3; the best D guess is TRBD1, with 5 bases matching. In nucleotides, the sequence is TGCAGTGCTAGTAAAGGGGAGGGCATAGGTGGAAACACCATATATTTT. Translated, this gives CSASKGEGIGGNTIYF.